This TCR beta chain was identified during a study of CD8 T cells in ankylosing spondylitis. Using its own MiXCR run on the 5' RACE reads, TCRdb lists one record per CDR3 protein. Here the sample spans under 200,000 distinct CDR3 sequences, around 13% being singletons. The V gene's germline CDR1 is MRHNA and CDR2 SNTAGT. The CDR3 totals 18 residues. The source of this sequence is a female donor with ankylosing spondylitis or in good health (not recorded which). The chain uses TRBV6-4 and TRBJ2-1; 9 bases fit TRBD2. The sequenced material came from blood, either unsorted or a sorted T cell fraction (not recorded which). The chain's CDR3 is CTCSLTDRPAGGPHEQFF. In DNA, the CDR3 is TGTACCTGCAGTTTAACGGACCGCCCAGCGGGAGGACCCCATGAGCAGTTCTTC.